These 15 T cell receptor beta chains came from one sample sequenced in a study of molecular identifiers for immune sequencing clone quantification. MiXCR, applied by TCRdb to the PCR reads, yields one record per CDR3 protein. The table includes about 40,000 distinct CDR3 sequences, approximately 18% detected once. Material: naive CD8+ T cells from blood, with Jurkat cell RNA spiked in. Subset here: FACS-sorted CD8+CD4-CCR7+CD45RA+ naive T cells. The origin of the receptors is a human donor in good health. Some libraries in this study had Jurkat cell RNA spiked in.

The sample holds many counts of this clonotype. The chain couples TRBV5-1 to TRBJ2-7; TRBD2 agrees at 10 bases. J lost 2 bases, V lost 4 bases, and 6 bases had no gene match. Per germline, CDR1 SGHRS and CDR2 YFSETQ. There are 15 residues in the CDR3. CDR3 loop: CASSPWTSGAYEQYF. For the CDR3, the DNA is TGCGCCAGCAGCCCCTGGACTAGCGGTGCCTACGAGCAGTACTTC.

There are a few counts of this clonotype. This chain connects TRBV19 to TRBJ2-1, with unresolved D. CDR1 LNHDA and CDR2 SQIVND come from the germline V gene (reference sequence). Trimming stripped 5 bases from V and 3 bases from J, with 8 bases between. The CDR3 totals 13 residues. As DNA, the CDR3 is TGTGCCAGTAGTGGTGGGATCTACAATGAGCAGTTCTTC. Translating gives CASSGGIYNEQFF.

This clonotype showed up many times. The rearrangement joins TRBV12-3 or TRBV12-4 to TRBJ2-2; 7 bases agree with TRBD1. Trimming removed 10 bases from V and 6 bases from J; junction bases left unmatched: 8. The CDR3 runs to 13 residues. The CDR3 nucleotides are TGTGCCATCCCGGGACAGTGGGCCGGGGAGCTGTTTTTT. As protein: CAIPGQWAGELFF.

The sample holds many counts of this clonotype. V usage is TRBV2 and J usage is TRBJ2-3; TRBD2 agrees at 7 bases. This CDR3 contains 14 residues. After removal of 10 bases from V and 4 bases from J, the junction contained 11 bases not matched to a gene. Germline assignment: CDR1 SNHLY and CDR2 FYNNEI. CDR3 bases: TGTGCCAACGCGGGACTACCCCGGGCAGATACGCAGTATTTT. It is translated as CANAGLPRADTQYF.

The table lists this clonotype with a few counts. The V call is TRBV28, the J call TRBJ2-3; D gene unclear. V was pared by 7 bases and J by 0 bases, with 14 bases between. From germline, CDR1 is MDHEN and CDR2 SYDVKM. The CDR3 covers 15 residues. The CDR3 nucleotides read TGTGCCAGCATCAACTACGGTCCTAGCACAGATACGCAGTATTTT. Protein product: CASINYGPSTDTQYF.

J is TRBJ1-2 and V is TRBV6-5; no definite D call. Trimming took 2 bases from V and 1 from J, leaving 14 bases between them. The CDR3 is made up of 16 amino acids. Per germline, CDR1 MNHEY and CDR2 SVGAGI. The CDR3 protein is CASSYLPATVNYGYTF. The CDR3 DNA sequence: TGTGCCAGCAGTTACCTTCCCGCGACGGTTAACTATGGCTACACCTTC.

The chain links TRBV5-6 to TRBJ2-7; possibly TRBD1 for D (5 bases). Trimming took 0 bases from V and 2 from J, leaving 9 bases between them. Looked up from germline, CDR1 is SGHDT and CDR2 is YYEEEE. The CDR3 covers 14 residues. In nucleotides, the CDR3 is TGTGCCAGCAGCTTGGGGGTAGGGGCCTACGAGCAGTACTTC. It yields the protein CASSLGVGAYEQYF.

The sample holds many counts of this clonotype. This sequence joins TRBV6-2 or TRBV6-3 and TRBJ2-3; D not certain. V was clipped by 6 bases and J by 4 bases, with 14 bases between them. Germline assignment: CDR1 MNHEY and CDR2 SVGEGT. This CDR3 has 14 residues. CDR3 loop: CASRLWEPADTQYF. DNA for the CDR3: TGTGCCAGCAGACTATGGGAACCAGCAGATACGCAGTATTTT.

The table lists this clonotype with many counts. The chain has TRBV7-6 and TRBJ2-5; 13 nucleotides line up with TRBD2. J lost 5 bases, V lost 4 bases, and 4 bases had no gene match. CDR1 is SGHVS, CDR2 FNYEAQ, per germline. The length of the CDR3 is 15 residues. CDR3 nucleotide sequence: TGTGCCAGCAGCTCGGGACTAGCGGGACCCGAGACCCAGTACTTC. Its protein product is CASSSGLAGPETQYF.

This clonotype was seen many times. V usage is TRBV5-5 and J usage is TRBJ2-5; the D is unclear. The CDR3 totals 13 residues. Germline V gene sequence: CDR1 SGHKS, CDR2 YYEKEE (reference sequence). V was cut by 2 bases and J by 7 bases, with 12 bases left in between. CDR3 loop: CASSLSSWGTQYF. DNA of the CDR3: TGTGCCAGCAGCTTATCTTCCTGGGGGACCCAGTACTTC.

At least ten counts were recorded for this clonotype. The chain combines TRBV9 with TRBJ2-3; D not resolved. The V and J ends lost 0 bases and 5 bases respectively, with 4 bases between them. This CDR3 spans 12 amino acids. Germline V CDR1 and CDR2: SGDLS, YYNGEE. Here the CDR3 reads CASSVGGDTQYF. CDR3 nucleotides: TGTGCCAGCAGCGTAGGTGGAGATACGCAGTATTTT.

This clonotype was found many times. V and J are TRBV7-9 and TRBJ1-2; D not resolved. CDR1 and CDR2 from the germline V gene are SEHNR and FQNEAQ (reference sequence). This CDR3 spans 16 amino acids. With 3 bases removed from V and 1 base from J, the gap between germline ends came to 15 bases. CDR3 bases: TGTGCCAGCAGCTTGGGATGGAGGGAACTTAACTATGGCTACACCTTC. This gives the protein CASSLGWRELNYGYTF.

The sample holds a few counts of this clonotype. The chain recombines TRBV20-1 with TRBJ2-5; D is possibly TRBD2 (5 bases). V was shortened by 5 bases and J by 4 bases, with 11 bases between the two germline ends. CDR1 and CDR2 (germline): DFQATT, SNEGSKA (reference sequence). The CDR3 is 12 amino acids. The CDR3 spells CSAPLETETQYF. CDR3 nucleotides: TGCAGTGCTCCACTAGAAACAGAGACCCAGTACTTC.

This clonotype was counted many times. The chain joins TRBV28 to TRBJ2-7; the D is unclear. The germline V gene encodes CDR1 MDHEN and CDR2 SYDVKM. Trimming removed 0 bases at V and 0 bases at J, with 9 bases between. CDR3 length equals 15 residues. The CDR3 region is CASSLWRSSSYEQYF. CDR3 DNA: TGTGCCAGCAGTTTATGGCGGAGCAGCTCCTACGAGCAGTACTTC. Based on the CDR3 plus reference TRBV28 and TRBJ2-7, the full variable domain is DVKVTQSSRYLVKRTGEKVFLECVQDMDHENMFWYRQDPGLGLRLIYFSYDVKMKEKGDIPEGYSVSREKKERFSLILESASTNQTSMYLCASSLWRSSSYEQYFGPGTRLTVT.

This clonotype has a count of ten or more. The CDR3 sequence is CASSPAEGAVRSPLHF. DNA of the CDR3: TGTGCCAGCAGTCCCGCGGAGGGAGCAGTTCGATCACCCCTCCACTTT. The gene calls are TRBV6-5 and TRBJ1-6; unclear D gene. The CDR3 has 16 amino acids. The germline V gene encodes CDR1 MNHEY and CDR2 SVGAGI. V lost 5 bases and J 10 bases, leaving 21 bases between the germline ends.